The 19 T cell receptor beta chains presented below share a single source sample, sequenced in a study of long-term antiretroviral therapy in people with HIV. Run at survey level, the immunoSEQ assay was version v3.0. Using immunoSEQ multiplex PCR, the repertoire was profiled, and TCRdb retains in-frame clones only, with some absent. The data contain thousands of clones, 70% to 80% of them seen just once; the ten biggest clones take up more than 11%. Sequenced here: unsorted PBMCs, sampled 0.4 years before starting antiretroviral therapy. These receptors all stem from a man between 25 and 39 years old with HIV.

The V call is TRBV4-1, the J call TRBJ2-1, with TRBD2 matching over 7 bases. The CDR3 is 15 amino acids. V dropped 4 bases and J dropped 6; count of bases not matched to a gene: 9. Germline V gives CDR1 MGHRA, CDR2 YSYEKL. The CDR3 DNA reads as TGCGCCAGCAGCCCCCCGGTGTCTAGCGGCAATGAGCAGTTCTTC. Encoded protein: CASSPPVSSGNEQFF.

The CDR3 sequence is CASSRQTGTLRETQYF. The CDR3 DNA follows: TGTGCCAGCAGCCGACAGACTGGTACTTTGCGAGAGACCCAGTACTTC. This chain links TRBV7-9 with TRBJ2-5, with a weak D call TRBD1 (5 bases). V shed 5 bases and J shed 4 bases, with 20 bases lying between them. This CDR3 has 16 residues. Looked up from germline, CDR1 is SEHNR and CDR2 is FQNEAQ (reference sequence).

The J gene is TRBJ2-3, the V gene TRBV19; D is unclear. The germline CDR1 and CDR2 sequences are LNHDA and SQIVND (reference sequence). The V and J ends lost 5 bases and 4 bases respectively, with 16 bases between them. This CDR3 spans 15 amino acids. The CDR3 nucleotides read TGTGCCAGTAGTGTAGGGCGACGAGCATCAGATACGCAGTATTTT. Translated: CASSVGRRASDTQYF. The entire variable domain, with the rest obtained from reference TRBV19 and TRBJ2-3, is as follows: DGGITQSPKYLFRKEGQNVTLSCEQNLNHDAMYWYRQDPGQGLRLIYYSQIVNDFQKGDIAEGYSVSREKKESFPLTVTSAQKNPTAFYLCASSVGRRASDTQYFGPGTRLTVL.

This clone occurred once. The gene calls are TRBV5-8 and TRBJ1-5; weak D call: TRBD1 (5 bases). The V gene lost 4 bases and the J gene lost 4 bases, with 12 bases spanning the gap. Per the germline V gene, CDR1 is SGHTS and CDR2 is YDEGEE. This CDR3 is 14 amino acids long. CDR3: CASSRDSPNQPQHF. The CDR3 DNA reads TGTGCCAGCAGCCGTGACAGCCCTAATCAGCCCCAGCATTTT.

This clone was seen more than once but under ten times. The chain uses TRBV5-1 and TRBJ1-4; D ambiguous. V was trimmed by 4 bases and J by 5 bases, leaving 12 bases between them. The V gene's germline CDR1 is SGHRS and CDR2 YFSETQ. This CDR3 has 14 amino acids. The CDR3 spells CASSASQKNEKLFF. CDR3 bases: TGCGCCAGCAGCGCCTCACAGAAGAATGAAAAACTGTTTTTT.

Written as DNA, the CDR3 is TGTGCCAGCAGGGGGTCCGGGGCCAACGTCCTGACTTTC. Protein: CASRGSGANVLTF. The rearrangement links TRBV6-1 to TRBJ2-6, with D unclear. With 6 bases removed from V and 4 bases from J, the gap between germline ends came to 7 bases. The CDR3 is 13 residues long. Germline V gives CDR1 MNHNS, CDR2 SASEGT.

V and J are TRBV6-4 and TRBJ2-7, with TRBD2 matching 11 bases. This CDR3 spans 15 amino acids. The V gene's germline CDR1 is MRHNA and CDR2 SNTAGT. J was trimmed by 3 bases and V by 6 bases; bases with no gene match: 7. DNA for the CDR3: TGTGCCAGCAGCGAAACTAGCGGGGGTATCTACGAGCAGTACTTC. Its protein product is CASSETSGGIYEQYF.

This rearrangement joins TRBV5-1 to TRBJ1-1, with TRBD1 identical over 8 bases. The CDR3 extends over 14 amino acids. The germline V gene encodes CDR1 SGHRS and CDR2 YFSETQ. J was trimmed by 1 base and V by 4 bases; bases with no gene match: 3. CDR3 sequence reads: CASSTGTGNTEAFF. The CDR3 DNA is TGCGCCAGCAGCACCGGGACAGGGAACACTGAAGCTTTCTTT.

The chain has TRBV7-9 and TRBJ1-1; 9 positions agree with TRBD1. CDR3 size: 13 residues. Germline V lookup: CDR1 SEHNR, CDR2 FQNEAQ (reference sequence). V was clipped by 7 bases and J by 7 bases; unmatched bases: 7. CDR3 protein: CASIETGGGEAFF. CDR3 coding DNA: TGTGCCAGCATCGAGACAGGGGGAGGTGAAGCTTTCTTT.

The chain carries TRBV28 and TRBJ1-5; unclear D gene. Germline V CDR1 and CDR2: MDHEN, SYDVKM. The CDR3 consists of 15 residues. The germline V and J ends were trimmed by 3 bases and 0 bases, with 9 bases remaining between them. The CDR3 nucleotides are TGTGCCAGCAGTTTCCAGACATATAGCAATCAGCCCCAGCATTTT. Translated, it gives CASSFQTYSNQPQHF. Based on the CDR3 plus reference TRBV28 and TRBJ1-5, the full variable domain is DVKVTQSSRYLVKRTGEKVFLECVQDMDHENMFWYRQDPGLGLRLIYFSYDVKMKEKGDIPEGYSVSREKKERFSLILESASTNQTSMYLCASSFQTYSNQPQHFGDGTRLSIL.

The chain recombines TRBV10-3 with TRBJ1-1; no clear D. V was pared by 6 bases and J by 3 bases, with 11 bases between. The CDR3 has 13 residues. In germline, CDR1 is ENHRY, CDR2 SYGVKD. The CDR3 sequence is CAIRVIDYTEAFF. Here the CDR3 DNA reads TGTGCCATCAGGGTTATAGATTACACTGAAGCTTTCTTT.

This chain connects TRBV10-3 to TRBJ1-1; D gene ambiguous. V shed 6 bases and J shed 5 bases, with 13 bases lying between them. CDR1 and CDR2 (germline): ENHRY, SYGVKD. The CDR3 runs 13 residues. The CDR3 DNA reads as TGTGCCATCAGCCCAGGAACGGGGACTGAAGCTTTCTTT. Protein sequence: CAISPGTGTEAFF.

V usage is TRBV6-6 and J usage is TRBJ1-1, with D maybe TRBD1 (5 bases). V shed 6 bases and J shed 11 bases, with 13 bases lying between them. CDR3 length equals 11 residues. Per germline, CDR1 MNHNY and CDR2 SVGAGI (reference sequence). CDR3 coding DNA: TGTGCCAGCAGCGATGGGGGAGAGGCTTTCTTT. Amino acids: CASSDGGEAFF.

The V call is TRBV28, the J call TRBJ1-1; D gene uncertain. The CDR3 consists of 12 residues. Trimming took off 2 bases at V and 10 bases at J, with 11 bases between the two ends. Germline values: CDR1 MDHEN, CDR2 SYDVKM. The CDR3 region is CASSLGGGRAFF. The CDR3 DNA sequence: TGTGCCAGCAGTTTAGGTGGTGGGCGAGCTTTCTTT. Looking up the rest from reference TRBV28 and TRBJ1-1 gives the full variable domain: DVKVTQSSRYLVKRTGEKVFLECVQDMDHENMFWYRQDPGLGLRLIYFSYDVKMKEKGDIPEGYSVSREKKERFSLILESASTNQTSMYLCASSLGGGRAFFGQGTRLTVV.

The rearrangement links TRBV7-8 to TRBJ1-5; D remains unclear. The CDR3 runs to 18 residues. The germline V and J ends were trimmed by 2 bases and 0 bases, with 17 bases remaining between them. Germline V gene sequence: CDR1 SGHVS, CDR2 FQNEAQ. The CDR3 DNA follows: TGTGCCAGCAGCTTAATCAGGAACAATCTCTATAGCAATCAGCCCCAGCATTTT. As protein: CASSLIRNNLYSNQPQHF.

By frequency in the sample, this clone is medium-sized. J is TRBJ2-1 and V is TRBV5-1; 8 nucleotides match TRBD1. The V gene's germline CDR1 is SGHRS and CDR2 YFSETQ. The CDR3 consists of 17 residues. J was trimmed by 3 bases and V by 0 bases; bases with no gene match: 8. This CDR3 reads CASSLAGQGRGYNEQFF. The CDR3 nucleotides are TGCGCCAGCAGCTTGGCTGGACAGGGAAGGGGCTACAATGAGCAGTTCTTC. The variable domain in full, completed from reference TRBV5-1 and TRBJ2-1, reads KAGVTQTPRYLIKTRGQQVTLSCSPISGHRSVSWYQQTPGQGLQFLFEYFSETQRNKGNFPGRFSGRQFSNSRSEMNVSTLELGDSALYLCASSLAGQGRGYNEQFFGPGTRLTVL.

The V gene is TRBV5-4, the J gene TRBJ1-5; D may be TRBD1 (6 bases). Germline CDR1 is SGHNT and CDR2 is YYREEE (reference sequence). V lost 1 base and J lost 0, with 14 bases in between. This CDR3 contains 17 residues. The CDR3 sequence is CASSLPADRTSNQPQHF. The CDR3 nucleotides are TGTGCCAGCAGCTTGCCCGCGGACAGAACTAGCAATCAGCCCCAGCATTTT.

The CDR3 sequence is CASSPDRDEQYF. The DNA for the CDR3 is TGTGCCAGCAGCCCAGACAGGGACGAGCAGTACTTC. The genes are TRBV7-2 and TRBJ2-7; 7 nucleotides agree with TRBD1. V lost 5 bases to trimming and J lost 5 bases; unmatched junction nucleotides: 3. Germline V gene sequence: CDR1 SGHTA, CDR2 FQGNSA. This CDR3 spans 12 amino acids.

By proportion, this clone is medium-sized. This chain joins TRBV7-9 and TRBJ1-1; possible D gene TRBD1, 6 bases. Trimming removed 5 bases from V and 6 bases from J, with 16 bases in between. Germline values: CDR1 SEHNR, CDR2 FQNEAQ (reference sequence). CDR3 length equals 14 residues. CDR3 DNA: TGTGCCAGCAGCGAGCTTTCGGGGGCCCCTGAAGCTTTCTTT. As protein: CASSELSGAPEAFF.